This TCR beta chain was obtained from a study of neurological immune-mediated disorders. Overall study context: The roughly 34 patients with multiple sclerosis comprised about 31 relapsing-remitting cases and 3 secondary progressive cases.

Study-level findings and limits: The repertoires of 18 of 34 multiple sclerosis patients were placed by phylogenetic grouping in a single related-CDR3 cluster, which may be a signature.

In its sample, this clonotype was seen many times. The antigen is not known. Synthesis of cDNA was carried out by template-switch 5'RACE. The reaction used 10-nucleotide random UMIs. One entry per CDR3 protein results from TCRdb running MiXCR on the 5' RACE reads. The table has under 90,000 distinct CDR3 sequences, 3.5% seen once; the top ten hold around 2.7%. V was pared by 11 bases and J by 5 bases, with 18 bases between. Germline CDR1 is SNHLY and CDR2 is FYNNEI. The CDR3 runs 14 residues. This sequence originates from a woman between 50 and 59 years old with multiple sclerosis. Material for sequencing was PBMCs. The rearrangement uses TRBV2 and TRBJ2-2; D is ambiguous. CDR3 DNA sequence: TGTGCCGCCAGAGCTGTGGATAGGACCGGGGAGCTGTTTTTT. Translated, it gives CAARAVDRTGELFF.